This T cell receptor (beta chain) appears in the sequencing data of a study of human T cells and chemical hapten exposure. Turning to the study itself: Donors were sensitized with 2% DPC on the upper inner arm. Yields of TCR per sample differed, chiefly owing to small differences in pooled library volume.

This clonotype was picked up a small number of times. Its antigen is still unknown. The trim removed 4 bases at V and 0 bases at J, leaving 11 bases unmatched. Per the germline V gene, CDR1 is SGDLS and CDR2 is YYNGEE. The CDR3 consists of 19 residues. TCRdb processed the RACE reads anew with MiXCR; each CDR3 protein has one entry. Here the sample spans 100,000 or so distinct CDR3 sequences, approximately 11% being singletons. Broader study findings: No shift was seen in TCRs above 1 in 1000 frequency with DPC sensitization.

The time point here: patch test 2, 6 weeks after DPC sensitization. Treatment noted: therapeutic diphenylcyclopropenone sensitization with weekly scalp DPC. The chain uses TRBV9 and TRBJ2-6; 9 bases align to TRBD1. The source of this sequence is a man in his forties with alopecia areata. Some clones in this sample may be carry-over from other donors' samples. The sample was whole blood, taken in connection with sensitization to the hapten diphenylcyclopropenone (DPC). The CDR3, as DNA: TGTGCCAGCAGCCAGATTGGGACAGGGAGTTTCTCTGGGGCCAACGTCCTGACTTTC. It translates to CASSQIGTGSFSGANVLTF.